The next 25 T cell receptor beta chains were all read from a single sample in a study of tumor-infiltrating lymphocytes in oesophageal squamous cell carcinoma. MiXCR, run by TCRdb on the PCR reads, gives a single entry per CDR3 protein. The table includes 20,000 or so distinct CDR3 sequences, 35% to 45% detected once. Source material: esophageal tumor tissue. The receptors here all came from a male donor with esophageal squamous cell carcinoma.

A remark on this clonotype: This could be a read error, since a much larger clone is one nucleotide away. This chain joins TRBV7-2 and TRBJ2-7; 7 bases line up with TRBD2. The better agreement between TRBJ2-1 and the DNA end casts doubt on the J call. This CDR3 is built from 13 residues. CDR1 and CDR2 from the germline V gene are SGHTA and FQGNSA. CDR3 nucleotides: TGTGCCAGCACTTTTACGGGGGGAGAGACCCAGTTCTTC. This translates into CASTFTGGETQFF.

This clonotype was counted ten times or more. This chain uses TRBV10-2 with TRBJ1-1; the match to TRBD1 covers 7 bases. The length of the CDR3 is 17 residues. The V gene end was trimmed by 0 bases and the J gene end by 5 bases; junction bases not matched to a gene: 12. The germline CDR1 and CDR2 sequences are WSHSY and SAAADI. CDR3 sequence reads: CASSESDGQARGTEAFF. The CDR3 coding sequence is TGCGCCAGCAGTGAGTCGGATGGACAGGCTCGGGGGACTGAAGCTTTCTTT.

This clonotype was counted only a few times. The CDR3 reads CASSPTGQSIHEQYF. DNA for the CDR3: TGTGCCAGCTCACCGACGGGACAAAGTATACACGAGCAGTACTTC. J is TRBJ2-7 and V is TRBV18; D might be TRBD1 (6 bases). V was cut by 3 bases and J by 5 bases, with 17 bases left in between. The germline CDR1 and CDR2 sequences are KGHSH and LQKENI. This CDR3 is built from 15 residues.

This clonotype was detected a few times. The chain couples TRBV7-2 to TRBJ2-1; D is ambiguous. The J call could be wrong; TRBJ2-7 is a better fit for the DNA end. CDR1 is SGHTA, CDR2 FQGNSA, per germline. The CDR3 contains 12 residues. CDR3 in DNA: TGTGCCAGCAGCTTAGGGTCCTACGAGCAGTACTTC. This encodes CASSLGSYEQYF.

The chain is built from TRBV3-1 and TRBJ1-3; the D gene is possibly TRBD1 (6 bases). The V end was cut by 3 bases, the J end by 7 bases, with 19 bases between. Germline V lookup: CDR1 LGHDT, CDR2 YNNKEL (reference sequence). There are 16 residues in the CDR3. CDR3 sequence reads: CASSQWGQTSGNTIYF. CDR3 sequence (DNA): TGTGCCAGCAGCCAGTGGGGACAAACCTCGGGTAACACCATATATTTT.

This clonotype has just a few counts. Since the CDR3 does not end with the conserved phenylalanine or tryptophan, this likely comes from a read error. Because the CDR3's place on the DNA is in doubt, the DNA is left out and the CDR3 is given as listed by TCRdb. The chain joins TRBV7-3 to TRBJ2-1; the table's D call of TRBD2 was not tested on the DNA. 16 amino acids form the CDR3, both terminal residues included. Per the germline V gene, CDR1 is SGHTA and CDR2 is FQGTGA. Here the CDR3 reads CASSLGGRDYGYTFGS.

The V call is TRBV6-1, the J call TRBJ2-7; 9 bases are shared with TRBD1. Gene TRBJ1-2 matches the end of the DNA better, so the J call may be wrong. Germline V gene data show CDR1 as MNHNS and CDR2 as SASEGT. The CDR3 is 14 residues long. CDR3 protein: CASTRPTGGFGYTF. For the CDR3, the DNA is TGTGCCAGCACCCGACCCACAGGGGGCTTTGGCTACACCTTC.

V usage is TRBV7-3 and J usage is TRBJ2-1, with a tentative D call TRBD2 (6 bases). Germline V gives CDR1 SGHTA, CDR2 FQGTGA. The CDR3 has 15 residues. Trimming took 2 bases from V and 2 from J, leaving 10 bases between them. CDR3 residues: CASSLYGEAYNEQFF. CDR3 nucleotide sequence: TGTGCCAGCAGCTTATATGGGGAGGCCTACAATGAGCAGTTCTTC.

The CDR3 DNA is TGTGCCAGCAGTTTAAGACAGACGGGCTACGAGCAGTACTTC. It yields the protein CASSLRQTGYEQYF. This sequence joins TRBV12-3 or TRBV12-4 and TRBJ2-6; the D gene is possibly TRBD1 (5 bases). The J call is uncertain, as TRBJ2-7 better fits the DNA end. The CDR3 spans 14 residues.

The chain recombines TRBV7-8 with TRBJ1-4; TRBD1 is a possible D gene (6 bases). The V end was cut by 5 bases, the J end by 3 bases, with 13 bases between. The length of the CDR3 is 15 residues. Germline V gene lookup returns CDR1 SGHVS and CDR2 FQNEAQ. The CDR3, as DNA: TGTGCCAGCAGCGGCTCCGGACAGCCTAATGAAAAACTGTTTTTT. As protein: CASSGSGQPNEKLFF.

This clonotype was counted many times. The chain links TRBV2 to TRBJ1-3; the D is unclear. Per the germline V gene, CDR1 is SNHLY and CDR2 is FYNNEI. V was clipped by 2 bases and J by 9 bases, with 14 bases between them. The CDR3 is 14 residues long. CDR3 protein: CASSESVGFGTIYF. In nucleotides, the CDR3 is TGTGCCAGCAGTGAATCTGTAGGTTTCGGCACCATATATTTT.

The rearrangement uses TRBV13 and TRBJ2-5; 11 positions match TRBD2. Near its end, the DNA agrees better with TRBJ2-7, so the J call may be wrong. Germline V CDR1 and CDR2: PRHDT, FYEKMQ (reference sequence). This CDR3 comprises 18 residues. CDR3 DNA: TGTGCCAGCAGCTTAGTGGGACTAGCGGAATCACTTAGTTACGAGCAGTACTTC. Translating it yields CASSLVGLAESLSYEQYF.

This sequence joins TRBV2 and TRBJ2-4; D gene ambiguous. This CDR3 is 12 amino acids long. The germline gives CDR1 SNHLY, CDR2 FYNNEI. Trimming took off 6 bases at V and 0 bases at J, with 3 bases between the two ends. CDR3 bases: TGTGCCAGCAGCCTAGCCAAAAACATTCAGTACTTC. The encoded protein is CASSLAKNIQYF.

This clonotype was detected many times. The chain is built from TRBV27 and TRBJ2-7, with 10 positions matching TRBD2. V was clipped by 0 bases and J by 0 bases; unmatched bases: 8. CDR1 is MNHEY and CDR2 is SMNVEV in the germline V gene (reference sequence). This CDR3 has 18 amino acids. The CDR3 DNA reads TGTGCCAGCAGTTTATCGGGGCAAGCTAGCGGGAGCTCCTACGAGCAGTACTTC. Translated: CASSLSGQASGSSYEQYF.

This sequence joins TRBV7-6 and TRBJ2-7, with 7 bases matching TRBD1. The DNA end favors TRBJ1-2, so the J call may be wrong. This CDR3 comprises 16 residues. The germline V gene has CDR1 SGHVS and CDR2 FNYEAQ. This CDR3 reads CASSWSGGRSNYGYTF. CDR3 nucleotides: TGTGCCAGCAGCTGGTCAGGGGGAAGGTCTAACTATGGCTACACCTTC.

The V call is TRBV7-8, the J call TRBJ2-3; 7 bases agree with TRBD1. The DNA end favors TRBJ2-7, so the J call may be wrong. The germline gives CDR1 SGHVS, CDR2 FQNEAQ. The CDR3 is 13 amino acids. CDR3 protein: CASSLGRDRKQYF. The CDR3 region has the DNA TGTGCCAGCAGCTTAGGAAGGGACAGAAAACAGTACTTC.

CDR3 nucleotides: TGTGCCAGCAGCTTAATGCAGGGCGCCTACGAGCAGTACTTC. Translated, it gives CASSLMQGAYEQYF. The chain uses TRBV7-9 and TRBJ2-1; maybe TRBD1 (5 bases). The J call could be wrong; TRBJ2-7 is a better fit for the DNA end. The CDR3 extends over 14 amino acids. CDR1 is SEHNR, CDR2 FQNEAQ, per germline (reference sequence).

V and J are TRBV7-3 and TRBJ2-6; perhaps D is TRBD1 or TRBD2 (5 bases each). Trimming removed 5 bases at V and 0 bases at J, with 14 bases between. Germline CDR1 SGHTA, CDR2 FQGTGA. This CDR3 comprises 17 residues. CDR3 sequence reads: CASSLGGSFSGANVLTF. Here the CDR3 DNA reads TGTGCCAGCAGCCTTGGGGGATCTTTCTCTGGGGCCAACGTCCTGACTTTC.

The chain employs TRBV28 and TRBJ2-5; maybe TRBD2 (5 bases). The assigned J gene may be wrong: the sequence end matches TRBJ2-7 better. CDR3 size: 14 residues. Germline V lookup: CDR1 MDHEN, CDR2 SYDVKM. DNA of the CDR3: TGTGCCAGCAGTTTGACTGGGAGCTCCTACGAGCAGTACTTC. It specifies CASSLTGSSYEQYF.

This clonotype was counted ten times or more. V is TRBV19 and J is TRBJ1-4; D is perhaps TRBD1 (6 bases). The CDR3 spans 16 residues. V lost 5 bases and J lost 6, with 19 bases in between. The germline V gene encodes CDR1 LNHDA and CDR2 SQIVND (reference sequence). The CDR3 spells CASSLGMGHLHEKLFF. CDR3 DNA: TGTGCCAGTAGTCTAGGGATGGGACACCTCCATGAAAAACTGTTTTTT.

At least ten counts were recorded for this clonotype. The V call is TRBV7-3, the J call TRBJ2-3; D is possibly TRBD2 (5 bases). The V end was cut by 0 bases, the J end by 7 bases, with 14 bases between. Per germline, CDR1 SGHTA and CDR2 FQGTGA. This CDR3 has 15 residues. CDR3 in amino acids: CASSLTGISGNTQYF. The CDR3 DNA is TGTGCCAGCAGCTTAACCGGGATTTCAGGAAATACGCAGTATTTT.

The rearrangement uses TRBV7-2 and TRBJ2-7; TRBD2 agrees at 10 bases. The CDR3 spans 13 residues. J was trimmed by 6 bases and V by 4 bases; bases with no gene match: 3. Germline V gene data show CDR1 as SGHTA and CDR2 as FQGNSA. The CDR3 loop is CASSSRLAGEQYF. As DNA, the CDR3 is TGTGCCAGCAGCTCTCGACTAGCGGGCGAGCAGTACTTC.

This rearrangement joins TRBV7-2 to TRBJ2-5; TRBD2 matches at 10 bases. The trim removed 4 bases at V and 5 bases at J, leaving 7 bases unmatched. Germline-derived CDR1 and CDR2 are SGHTA and FQGNSA. CDR3 length equals 15 residues. Here the CDR3 DNA reads TGTGCCAGCAGCTCCAAGCGGGGGGGCGGGGAGACCCAGTACTTC. Protein sequence: CASSSKRGGGETQYF.

Of note for this clonotype: A much larger clone lies one base from this, so it may be a read error. The chain joins TRBV5-1 to TRBJ2-7, with 9 bases lining up with TRBD1. The CDR3 runs to 17 residues. CDR1 is SGHRS, CDR2 YFSETQ, per germline. The junction had 15 bases not matched to a gene; V was cut back by 1 base and J by 7 bases. The CDR3 sequence: CASSLQPKGQGYNEQYF. The CDR3 nucleotides are TGCGCCAGCAGCTTGCAGCCAAAGGGACAGGGCTACAATGAGCAGTACTTC. Variable domain in full (rest from reference TRBV5-1 and TRBJ2-7): KAGVTQTPRYLIKTRGQQVTLSCSPISGHRSVSWYQQTPGQGLQFLFEYFSETQRNKGNFPGRFSGRQFSNSRSEMNVSTLELGDSALYLCASSLQPKGQGYNEQYFGPGTRLTVT.

This chain joins TRBV5-3 and TRBJ2-5; D perhaps matches TRBD1 (6 bases). TRBV5-3 is placed among ORFs of uncertain function. This CDR3 is 15 amino acids long. The germline V and J ends were trimmed by 8 bases and 1 base, with 18 bases remaining between them. In DNA, the CDR3 is TGTGCCAGCAGCCGAACTTTACAGGGCCAAGAGACCCAGTACTTC. The encoded protein is CASSRTLQGQETQYF.